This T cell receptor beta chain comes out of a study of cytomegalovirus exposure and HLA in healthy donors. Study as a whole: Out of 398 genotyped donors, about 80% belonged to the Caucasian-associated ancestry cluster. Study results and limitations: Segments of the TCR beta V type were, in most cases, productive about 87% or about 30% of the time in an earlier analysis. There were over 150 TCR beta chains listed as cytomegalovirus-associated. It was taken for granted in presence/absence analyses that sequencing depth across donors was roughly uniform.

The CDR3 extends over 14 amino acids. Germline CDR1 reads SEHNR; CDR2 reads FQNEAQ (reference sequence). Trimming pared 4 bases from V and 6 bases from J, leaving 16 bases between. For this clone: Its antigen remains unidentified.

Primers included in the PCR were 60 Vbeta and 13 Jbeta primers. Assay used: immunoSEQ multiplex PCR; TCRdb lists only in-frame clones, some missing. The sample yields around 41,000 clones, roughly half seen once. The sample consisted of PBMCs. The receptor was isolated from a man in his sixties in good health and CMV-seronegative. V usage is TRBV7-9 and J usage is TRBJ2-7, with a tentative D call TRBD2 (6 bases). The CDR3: CASSSFRVGGEQYF. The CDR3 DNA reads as TGTGCCAGCAGCTCTTTCAGGGTGGGGGGCGAGCAGTACTTC.